One sample yielded the 9 T cell receptor beta chains listed below, sequenced in a study of blood T cell repertoires in COVID-19. Data came from immunoSEQ multiplex PCR; TCRdb stores just in-frame clones and leaves some out. The sample holds some 130,000 clones, more than 75% seen once. Sequencing used peripheral blood. These TCRs come from a woman aged 55-75 years with acute or convalescent COVID-19.

This rearrangement joins TRBV29-1 to TRBJ1-1, with D maybe TRBD1 (5 bases). Deletions cut 5 bases from V and 2 bases from J, with 18 bases between. This CDR3 has 15 amino acids. In germline, CDR1 is SQVTM, CDR2 ANQGSEA. This CDR3 reads CSVRLGAIPNTEAFF. The CDR3 nucleotides are TGCAGCGTTAGATTAGGGGCCATTCCTAACACTGAAGCTTTCTTT.

The CDR3 loop reads CASSLGQGQETQYF. The CDR3 DNA is TGCGCCAGCAGCTTGGGACAGGGGCAAGAGACCCAGTACTTC. J is TRBJ2-5 and V is TRBV5-1, with TRBD1 matching over 8 bases. V trimming: 0 bases; J trimming: 2 bases; junction bases outside the gene matches: 0. The CDR3 contains 14 residues. Per the germline V gene, CDR1 is SGHRS and CDR2 is YFSETQ.

This clone was counted only a few times. This sequence joins TRBV7-9 and TRBJ1-1, with 10 bases aligning to TRBD1. This CDR3 is built from 13 residues. Per germline, CDR1 SEHNR and CDR2 FQNEAQ (reference sequence). The ends lost 10 bases at V and 5 bases at J; junction bases unmatched: 7. The CDR3 DNA reads as TGTGCCACCACGGACAGGGGGAGGACTGAAGCTTTCTTT. It encodes CATTDRGRTEAFF.

The chain couples TRBV24-1 to TRBJ1-5, with 10 bases matching TRBD1. Germline CDR1 KGHDR, CDR2 SFDVKD. There are 16 residues in the CDR3. J gave up 3 bases and V 7 bases, and 8 bases lay outside the gene matches. This chain's CDR3 is CATRTPGQGINQPQHF. The CDR3 DNA reads TGTGCCACCAGAACCCCGGGACAGGGGATCAATCAGCCCCAGCATTTT.

The CDR3 sequence is CASSVEPLSDTEAFF. The CDR3 DNA follows: TGTGCCAGCAGCGTAGAACCGCTCTCGGACACTGAAGCTTTCTTT. This sequence joins TRBV9 and TRBJ1-1, with unresolved D. Per germline, CDR1 SGDLS and CDR2 YYNGEE. The CDR3 length is 15 residues. Between the trimmed V and J ends, which lost 0 bases and 3 bases, there was a span of 12 bases.

CDR3 protein: CASSLIPGSGANVLTF. The CDR3 DNA follows: TGTGCCAGCAGTTTAATCCCAGGATCTGGGGCCAACGTCCTGACTTTC. This chain joins TRBV28 and TRBJ2-6; unclear D gene. The V gene's germline CDR1 is MDHEN and CDR2 SYDVKM. The CDR3 totals 16 residues. The V end lost 2 bases, the J end lost 1 base, and 9 bases lay between the germline ends.

This rearrangement joins TRBV27 to TRBJ2-1; TRBD2 might be the D (5 bases). The V end lost 3 bases, the J end lost 10 bases, and 10 bases lay between the germline ends. Germline V lookup: CDR1 MNHEY, CDR2 SMNVEV (reference sequence). The CDR3 length is 12 residues. DNA for the CDR3: TGTGCCAGCAGTTTCTCAGGAGGAGAGCAGTTCTTC. Translating it yields CASSFSGGEQFF.

This chain uses TRBV7-9 with TRBJ2-1, with D unclear. V was pared by 5 bases and J by 12 bases, with 14 bases between. CDR1 is SEHNR and CDR2 is FQNEAQ in the germline V gene (reference sequence). This CDR3 has 12 residues. The CDR3 DNA reads as TGTGCCAGCAGCGTGACGGTTGGCGGGCAGTTCTTC. Translation: CASSVTVGGQFF.

This clone has just one count. The chain links TRBV30 to TRBJ2-1, with a weak D call TRBD2 (5 bases). Germline loops: CDR1 GTSNPN, CDR2 SVGIG (reference sequence). V lost 0 bases and J lost 7, with 16 bases in between. CDR3 size: 15 residues. CDR3 amino acids: CAWSVHRGALNEQFF. The CDR3 coding sequence is TGTGCCTGGAGTGTACATCGGGGAGCATTGAATGAGCAGTTCTTC.